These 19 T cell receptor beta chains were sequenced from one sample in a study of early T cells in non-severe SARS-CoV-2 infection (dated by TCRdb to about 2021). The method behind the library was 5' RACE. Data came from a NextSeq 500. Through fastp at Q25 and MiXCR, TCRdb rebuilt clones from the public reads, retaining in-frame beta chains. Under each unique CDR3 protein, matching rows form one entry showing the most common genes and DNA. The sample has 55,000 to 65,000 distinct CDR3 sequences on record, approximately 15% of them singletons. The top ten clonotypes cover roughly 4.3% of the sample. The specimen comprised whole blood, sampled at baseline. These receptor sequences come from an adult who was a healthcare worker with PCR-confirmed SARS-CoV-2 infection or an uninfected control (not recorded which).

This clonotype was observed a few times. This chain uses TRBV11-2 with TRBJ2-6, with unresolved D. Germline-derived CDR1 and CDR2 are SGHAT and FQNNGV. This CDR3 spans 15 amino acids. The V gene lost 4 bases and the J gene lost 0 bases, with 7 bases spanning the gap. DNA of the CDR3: TGTGCCAGCAGCTCGAAGTTCTCTGGGGCCAACGTCCTGACTTTC. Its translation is CASSSKFSGANVLTF.

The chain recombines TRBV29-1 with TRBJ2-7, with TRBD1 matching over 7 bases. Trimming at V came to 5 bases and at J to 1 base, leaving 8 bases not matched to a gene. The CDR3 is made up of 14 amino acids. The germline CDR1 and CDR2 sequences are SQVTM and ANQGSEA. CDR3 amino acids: CSVREPGQSYEQYF. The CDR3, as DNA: TGCAGCGTTCGCGAGCCGGGACAGTCCTACGAGCAGTACTTC.

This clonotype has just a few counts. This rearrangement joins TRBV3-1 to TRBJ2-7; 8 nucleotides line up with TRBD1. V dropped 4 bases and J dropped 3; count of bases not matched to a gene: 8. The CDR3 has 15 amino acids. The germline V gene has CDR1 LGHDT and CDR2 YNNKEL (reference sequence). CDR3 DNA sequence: TGTGCCAGCAGCCTCGGACAGGGACCTTACTACGAGCAGTACTTC. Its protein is CASSLGQGPYYEQYF.

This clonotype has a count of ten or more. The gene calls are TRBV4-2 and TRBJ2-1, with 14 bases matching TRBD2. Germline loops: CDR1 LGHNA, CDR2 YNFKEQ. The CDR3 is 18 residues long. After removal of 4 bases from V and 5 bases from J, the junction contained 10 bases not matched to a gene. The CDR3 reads CASSPLGLAGVGDNEQFF. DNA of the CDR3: TGTGCCAGCAGCCCCCTGGGACTAGCGGGAGTTGGAGACAATGAGCAGTTCTTC.

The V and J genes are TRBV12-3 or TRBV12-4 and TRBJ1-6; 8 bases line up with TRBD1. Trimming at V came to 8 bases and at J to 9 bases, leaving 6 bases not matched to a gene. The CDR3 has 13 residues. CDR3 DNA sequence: TGTGCCAGCCTTAAGACAGGGGTTTCACCCCTCCACTTT. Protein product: CASLKTGVSPLHF.

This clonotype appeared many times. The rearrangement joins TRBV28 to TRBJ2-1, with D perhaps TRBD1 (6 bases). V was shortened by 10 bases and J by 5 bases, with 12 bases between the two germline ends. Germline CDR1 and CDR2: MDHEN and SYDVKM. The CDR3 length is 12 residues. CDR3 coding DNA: TGTGCCATCTGGGACAATAACAATGAGCAGTTCTTC. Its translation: CAIWDNNNEQFF.

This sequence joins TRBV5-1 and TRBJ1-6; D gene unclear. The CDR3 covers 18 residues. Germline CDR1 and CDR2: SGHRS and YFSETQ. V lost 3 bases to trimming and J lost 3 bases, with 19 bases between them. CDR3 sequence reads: CASSSNPTAVGYNSPLHF. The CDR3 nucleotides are TGCGCCAGCAGCTCTAATCCAACGGCGGTCGGCTATAATTCACCCCTCCACTTT.

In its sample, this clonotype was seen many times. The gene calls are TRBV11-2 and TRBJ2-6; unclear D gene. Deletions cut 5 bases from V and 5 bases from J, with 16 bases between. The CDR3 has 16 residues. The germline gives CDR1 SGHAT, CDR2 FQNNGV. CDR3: CASSPLGGVRANVLTF. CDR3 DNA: TGTGCCAGCAGCCCCCTCGGTGGTGTTAGGGCCAACGTCCTGACTTTC.

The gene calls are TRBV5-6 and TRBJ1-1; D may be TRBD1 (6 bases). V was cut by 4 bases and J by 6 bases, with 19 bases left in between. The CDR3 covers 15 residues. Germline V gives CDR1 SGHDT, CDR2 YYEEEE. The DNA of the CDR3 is TGTGCCAGCAGCCTGTTACCTACAGGGTTCGCTGAAGCTTTCTTT. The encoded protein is CASSLLPTGFAEAFF.

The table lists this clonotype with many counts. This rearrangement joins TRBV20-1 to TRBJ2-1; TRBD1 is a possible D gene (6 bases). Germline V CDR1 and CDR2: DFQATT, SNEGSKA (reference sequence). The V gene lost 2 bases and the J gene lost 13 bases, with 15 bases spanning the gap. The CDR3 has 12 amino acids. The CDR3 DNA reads TGCAGTGCTAGATGGGGCGAGGGACATCAGTTCTTC. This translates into CSARWGEGHQFF.

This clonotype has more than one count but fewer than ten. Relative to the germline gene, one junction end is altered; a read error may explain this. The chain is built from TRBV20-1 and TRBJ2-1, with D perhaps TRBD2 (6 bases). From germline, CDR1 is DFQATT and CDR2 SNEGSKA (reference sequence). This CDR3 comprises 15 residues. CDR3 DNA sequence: TGCAGTGCTAGTTCCCACCGGGACTCCGACAATGAGCAGTTCTTC. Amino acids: CSASSHRDSDNEQFF.

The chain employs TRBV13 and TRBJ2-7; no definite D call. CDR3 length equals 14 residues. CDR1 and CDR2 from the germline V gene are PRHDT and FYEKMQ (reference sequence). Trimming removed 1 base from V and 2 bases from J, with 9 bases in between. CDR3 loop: CASSLVLSPYEQYF. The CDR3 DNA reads TGTGCCAGCAGCTTAGTGCTATCTCCCTACGAGCAGTACTTC.

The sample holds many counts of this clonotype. This CDR3 reads CSARGLAVSYEQYF. The CDR3 DNA follows: TGCAGTGCTAGAGGACTAGCGGTTTCCTACGAGCAGTACTTC. V is TRBV20-1 and J is TRBJ2-7, with 9 bases aligning to TRBD2. J lost 1 base, V lost 1 base, and 2 bases had no gene match. The germline CDR1 and CDR2 sequences are DFQATT and SNEGSKA (reference sequence). CDR3 length: 14 residues.

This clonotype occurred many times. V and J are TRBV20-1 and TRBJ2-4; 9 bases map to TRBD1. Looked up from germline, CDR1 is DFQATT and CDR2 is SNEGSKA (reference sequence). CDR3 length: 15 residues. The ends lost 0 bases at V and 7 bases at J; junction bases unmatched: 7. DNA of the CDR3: TGCAGTGCTAGAGATCCGGGGACAGGGACTAACATTCAGTACTTC. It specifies CSARDPGTGTNIQYF.

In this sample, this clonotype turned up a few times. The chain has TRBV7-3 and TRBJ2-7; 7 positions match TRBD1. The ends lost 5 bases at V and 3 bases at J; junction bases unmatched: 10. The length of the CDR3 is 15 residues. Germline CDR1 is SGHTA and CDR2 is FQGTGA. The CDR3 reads CASSQNRGRGYEQYF. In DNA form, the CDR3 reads TGTGCCAGCAGCCAGAACAGGGGAAGGGGCTACGAGCAGTACTTC.

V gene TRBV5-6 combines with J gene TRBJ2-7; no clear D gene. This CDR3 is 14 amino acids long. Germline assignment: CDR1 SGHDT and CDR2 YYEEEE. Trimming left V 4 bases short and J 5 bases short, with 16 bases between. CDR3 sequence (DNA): TGTGCCAGCAGCCCATCGGCGTCCAACCACGAGCAGTACTTC. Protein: CASSPSASNHEQYF.

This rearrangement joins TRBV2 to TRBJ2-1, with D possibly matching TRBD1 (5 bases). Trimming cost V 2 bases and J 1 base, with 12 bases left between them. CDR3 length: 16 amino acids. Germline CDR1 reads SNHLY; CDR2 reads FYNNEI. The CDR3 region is CASSERGIGSYNEQFF. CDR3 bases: TGTGCCAGCAGTGAAAGGGGCATAGGGTCCTACAATGAGCAGTTCTTC. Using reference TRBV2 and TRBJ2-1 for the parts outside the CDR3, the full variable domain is EPEVTQTPSHQVTQMGQEVILRCVPISNHLYFYWYRQILGQKVEFLVSFYNNEISEKSEIFDDQFSVERPDGSNFTLKIRSTKLEDSAMYFCASSERGIGSYNEQFFGPGTRLTVL.

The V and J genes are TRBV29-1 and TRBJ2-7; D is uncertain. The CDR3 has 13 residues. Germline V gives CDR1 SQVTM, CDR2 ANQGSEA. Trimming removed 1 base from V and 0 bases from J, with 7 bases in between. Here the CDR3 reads CSVEVSSSYEQYF. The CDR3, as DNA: TGCAGCGTTGAAGTTAGCAGCTCCTACGAGCAGTACTTC.

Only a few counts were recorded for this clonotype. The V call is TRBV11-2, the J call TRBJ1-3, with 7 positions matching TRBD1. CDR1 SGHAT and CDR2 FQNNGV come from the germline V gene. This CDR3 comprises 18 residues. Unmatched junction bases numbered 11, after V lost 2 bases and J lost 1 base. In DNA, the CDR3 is TGTGCCAGCAGCTTATTTCCGGGGGACAGTGCGTCTGGAAACACCATATATTTT. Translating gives CASSLFPGDSASGNTIYF.